These 19 T cell receptor beta chains were all obtained from the same sample, sequenced in a study of OX40 agonist ivuxolimab in advanced cancers. Produced via immunoSEQ multiplex PCR; TCRdb's table is partial and in-frame only. The sample lists around 60,000 clones; roughly 90% were seen once. Material: CD4+ or CD8+ T cells sorted from blood, obtained in a trial of the OX40 agonist ivuxolimab. These TCRs come from an adult with an advanced solid tumor such as melanoma, head and neck, liver or kidney cancer.

The chain uses TRBV27 and TRBJ2-3; 10 bases agree with TRBD2. Germline trimming cut 7 bases from V and 4 bases from J; bases unmatched to any gene: 8. This CDR3 is 15 amino acids long. Germline lookup yields CDR1 MNHEY and CDR2 SMNVEV (reference sequence). Here the CDR3 DNA reads TGTGCCAGCACGGGGCTAGCGGGAGTCGCAGATACGCAGTATTTT. It yields the protein CASTGLAGVADTQYF.

The count of this clone is one. This rearrangement joins TRBV10-3 to TRBJ2-3; either TRBD1 or TRBD2 may supply D (6 bases each). Germline assignment: CDR1 ENHRY and CDR2 SYGVKD. The germline V and J ends were trimmed by 3 bases and 1 base, with 8 bases remaining between them. This CDR3 comprises 14 residues. The chain's CDR3 is CAISDGGRTDTQYF. For the CDR3, the DNA is TGTGCCATCAGTGACGGGGGCCGCACAGATACGCAGTATTTT.

V gene TRBV4-1 combines with J gene TRBJ1-2; no clear D gene. Per germline, CDR1 MGHRA and CDR2 YSYEKL. V gave up 3 bases and J gave up 8 bases, with 16 bases separating them. The CDR3 sequence is 14 residues long. In nucleotides, the CDR3 is TGCGCCAGCAGCCATGGATCTCATCTATCGGGCTACACCTTC. This encodes CASSHGSHLSGYTF.

This clone was detected only a few times. V gene TRBV30 combines with J gene TRBJ1-2, with TRBD1 as a possible D gene (6 bases). Germline V lookup: CDR1 GTSNPN, CDR2 SVGIG (reference sequence). Trimming stripped 4 bases from V and 2 bases from J, with 11 bases between. The CDR3 is 13 amino acids. In nucleotides, the CDR3 is TGTGCCTGGACCTTACAGGGAAACTATGGCTACACCTTC. Residues: CAWTLQGNYGYTF.

Here the CDR3 reads CASTSGGAPLAEQYF. The CDR3, as DNA: TGTGCCAGCACCTCGGGGGGAGCGCCGCTAGCCGAGCAGTACTTC. This sequence joins TRBV28 and TRBJ2-7; TRBD2 matches at 7 bases. The CDR3 is 15 residues long. V was pared by 7 bases and J by 6 bases, with 15 bases of the junction left unmatched. Germline V gene sequence: CDR1 MDHEN, CDR2 SYDVKM.

The rearrangement links TRBV19 to TRBJ2-3; no reliable D call. Germline V gene data show CDR1 as LNHDA and CDR2 as SQIVND (reference sequence). This CDR3 contains 14 residues. V lost 3 bases and J 6 bases, leaving 13 bases between the germline ends. As DNA, the CDR3 is TGTGCCAGTAGTATGATCCTAGTCGGTGATACGCAGTATTTT. This encodes CASSMILVGDTQYF.

This clone was counted once. The chain carries TRBV6-5 and TRBJ1-1, with TRBD1 as a possible D gene (5 bases). This CDR3 has 15 amino acids. V lost 6 bases, J lost 5 bases, and 19 bases lay in between. Germline-derived CDR1 and CDR2 are MNHEY and SVGAGI. CDR3 loop: CASRSETERATEAFF. CDR3 DNA sequence: TGTGCCAGCAGGTCGGAGACAGAAAGGGCTACTGAAGCTTTCTTT.

The CDR3 here is CASSYGTYEQYF. The CDR3 DNA reads as TGTGCCAGCAGCTACGGCACGTACGAGCAGTACTTC. The rearrangement links TRBV7-9 to TRBJ2-7; no clear D. The V gene's germline CDR1 is SEHNR and CDR2 FQNEAQ (reference sequence). V was cut by 4 bases and J by 4 bases, with 8 bases left in between. The CDR3 is 12 amino acids.

The chain employs TRBV19 and TRBJ2-1, with 7 nucleotides matching TRBD2. The germline V gene encodes CDR1 LNHDA and CDR2 SQIVND (reference sequence). CDR3 length: 16 amino acids. V lost 5 bases to trimming and J lost 2 bases; unmatched junction nucleotides: 9. CDR3 in DNA: TGTGCCAGTAGTTTGGGGGGGACGGGACCCTACAATGAGCAGTTCTTC. It is translated as CASSLGGTGPYNEQFF.

This chain uses TRBV6-5 with TRBJ1-2, with D possibly TRBD1 on 5 matching bases. This CDR3 is built from 15 residues. Germline CDR1 MNHEY, CDR2 SVGAGI. V gave up 6 bases and J gave up 5 bases, with 19 bases separating them. The CDR3 region has the DNA TGTGCCAGCAGACAGCCGGACACGGAAGCGTATGGCTACACCTTC. Translated: CASRQPDTEAYGYTF.

This clone was counted a single time. The chain employs TRBV5-1 and TRBJ1-2; D gene unclear. Germline CDR1 is SGHRS and CDR2 is YFSETQ. The CDR3 has 15 residues. V was trimmed by 2 bases and J by 8 bases, leaving 19 bases between them. The CDR3 DNA reads TGCGCCAGCAGCTTCCGGCAAGAGGCGGTCGGAGGCTACACCTTC. Its translation is CASSFRQEAVGGYTF.

Here the CDR3 reads CASSLEGLGAETQYF. In nucleotides, the CDR3 is TGCGCCAGCAGCTTGGAGGGGTTGGGGGCAGAGACCCAGTACTTC. The rearrangement joins TRBV5-1 to TRBJ2-5, with a weak D call TRBD1 (6 bases). This CDR3 has 15 amino acids. V dropped 0 bases and J dropped 4 bases, with 13 bases sitting between them. From germline, CDR1 is SGHRS and CDR2 YFSETQ.

This chain connects TRBV5-1 to TRBJ1-1; D may be TRBD1 (5 bases). Germline CDR1 reads SGHRS; CDR2 reads YFSETQ. The CDR3 has 15 residues. With 4 bases removed from V and 0 bases from J, the gap between germline ends came to 13 bases. The DNA of the CDR3 is TGCGCCAGCAGCCCTAGACAGACCGTGAACACTGAAGCTTTCTTT. Protein sequence: CASSPRQTVNTEAFF.

This chain links TRBV5-1 with TRBJ1-3; D perhaps matches TRBD1 (6 bases). Deletions cut 2 bases from V and 0 bases from J, with 9 bases between. This CDR3 is 15 amino acids long. CDR1 and CDR2 (germline): SGHRS, YFSETQ. CDR3 coding DNA: TGCGCCAGCAGCTTAGGACAGAACTCTGGAAACACCATATATTTT. This translates into CASSLGQNSGNTIYF. The variable domain in full, completed from reference TRBV5-1 and TRBJ1-3, reads KAGVTQTPRYLIKTRGQQVTLSCSPISGHRSVSWYQQTPGQGLQFLFEYFSETQRNKGNFPGRFSGRQFSNSRSEMNVSTLELGDSALYLCASSLGQNSGNTIYFGEGSWLTVV.

The CDR3 sequence is CASSPSTGSNQPQHF. For the CDR3, the DNA is TGTGCCAGCAGCCCCTCGACAGGGTCTAATCAGCCCCAGCATTTT. V gene TRBV5-5 combines with J gene TRBJ1-5; 7 bases map to TRBD1. The CDR3 runs 15 residues. The trim removed 4 bases at V and 4 bases at J, leaving 8 bases unmatched. Germline V gene data show CDR1 as SGHKS and CDR2 as YYEKEE (reference sequence).

The rearrangement joins TRBV18 to TRBJ2-5; no clear D gene. Germline V CDR1 and CDR2: KGHSH, LQKENI. CDR3 length: 16 amino acids. Trimming cost V 6 bases and J 5 bases, with 22 bases left between them. The DNA for the CDR3 is TGTGCCAGCTCCCGAGAGGCCTGGACCTCCCTGGAGACCCAGTACTTC. This translates into CASSREAWTSLETQYF.

The chain couples TRBV6-5 to TRBJ2-5, with TRBD2 matching over 8 bases. CDR3 length: 15 residues. V was pared by 2 bases and J by 5 bases, with 7 bases of the junction left unmatched. The V gene's germline CDR1 is MNHEY and CDR2 SVGAGI. Here the CDR3 DNA reads TGTGCCAGCAGTTACGCGGGGACTAGTCGTGAGACCCAGTACTTC. Translating it yields CASSYAGTSRETQYF.

There are a few counts of this clone. The chain joins TRBV19 to TRBJ1-1, with TRBD1 matching over 7 bases. V was clipped by 3 bases and J by 8 bases; unmatched bases: 6. The CDR3 length is 13 residues. Germline CDR1 LNHDA, CDR2 SQIVND (reference sequence). The CDR3 sequence is CASSIQTGREAFF. The CDR3 bases are TGTGCCAGTAGTATCCAGACAGGGAGGGAAGCTTTCTTT.

The V and J genes are TRBV27 and TRBJ1-1; the D gene is possibly TRBD1 (6 bases). CDR1 MNHEY and CDR2 SMNVEV come from the germline V gene (reference sequence). V gave up 4 bases and J gave up 1 base, with 22 bases separating them. The CDR3 consists of 18 residues. The CDR3 DNA sequence: TGTGCCAGCAGTTACACAGGGTCACCGACTACATCGAACACTGAAGCTTTCTTT. This encodes CASSYTGSPTTSNTEAFF.